This TCR beta chain emerged from a study of monozygotic twins with inflammatory bowel disease. Incorporation of UMIs carrying a 6-nucleotide sample barcode was performed by template switching. TCRdb reprocessed the 5' RACE reads and stores each CDR3 protein as one record, lacking DNA. The listing contains about 420,000 distinct CDR3 sequences. Sequencing was carried out using blood. The clonotype was recovered from a human donor with ulcerative colitis or Crohn's disease, or a healthy co-twin of an affected twin (not recorded which).

The CDR3 loop is CSAIQVSSTDTQYF. This rearrangement joins TRBV20-1 to TRBJ2-3. Germline-derived CDR1 and CDR2 are DFQATT and SNEGSKA (reference sequence). CDR3 size: 14 residues.